This is a list of T cell receptor beta chains from one sample in a study of blood T cells in healthy people across ages. Via MiXCR, TCRdb re-called the 5' RACE reads, giving one row per CDR3 protein. The data contain nearly 800,000 distinct CDR3 sequences, 25% of them singletons. These data also formed part of another study, on T cells of mothers and their children.

Material for sequencing was blood. These receptors were collected from a boy aged 5 to 17 in good health. Both conserved end residues are part of each CDR3. The order of the fields is clone size, D gene, V gene, J gene, CDR3 length, CDR3 DNA, CDR3 protein. The D gene is left open where the match is weak. Expanded clones are given a class, and other clones once, few, many or no size at all.

size: -; D: -; V: TRBV7-2; J: TRBJ1-1; length: 13; DNA: TGTGCCAGCAGGAAGCCGGGCCTTCAGGGCCCTTTCTTT; CDR3: CASRKPGLQGPFF
size: many; D: -; V: TRBV6-2/TRBV6-3; J: TRBJ2-6; length: 13; DNA: TGTGCCAGCAGTTATCCTGGGGCCAACGTCCTGACTTTC; CDR3: CASSYPGANVLTF
size: -; D: TRBD1; V: TRBV4-3; J: TRBJ1-2; length: 15; DNA: TGCGCCAGCAGCCCCCCCGGGACAGGGGTTGGGGGCTACACCTTC; CDR3: CASSPPGTGVGGYTF
size: -; D: -; V: TRBV15; J: TRBJ1-3; length: 14; DNA: TGTGCCACTACAGCCCGGGGCTCTGGAAACACCATATATTTT; CDR3: CATTARGSGNTIYF
size: -; D: TRBD1; V: TRBV6-1; J: TRBJ1-2; length: 16; DNA: TGTGCCAGCAGTGCCCAGGACAGGGGGTCCCTGTCTGGCTACACCTTC; CDR3: CASSAQDRGSLSGYTF
size: few; D: -; V: TRBV20-1; J: TRBJ2-5; length: 13; DNA: TGCAGTGCCGCGCCGGCAGTCCAAGAGACCCAGTACTTC; CDR3: CSAAPAVQETQYF
size: -; D: TRBD1; V: TRBV20-1; J: TRBJ2-5; length: 14; DNA: TGCAGTGCTAGGGGACAGGACTTATACAATGAGCGGTTCTTC; CDR3: CSARGQDLYNERFF
size: few; D: TRBD2; V: TRBV4-3; J: TRBJ2-1; length: 18; DNA: TGCGCCAGCAGCCAAGATTTCGCTGGGCTAGCGGGGGGATACGAGCAGTTCTTC; CDR3: CASSQDFAGLAGGYEQFF
size: -; D: TRBD1; V: TRBV12-3/TRBV12-4; J: TRBJ2-2; length: 15; DNA: TGTGCCAGCAGTTTTGGCAGGGGGATAACCGGGGAGCTGTTTTTT; CDR3: CASSFGRGITGELFF
size: -; D: TRBD1; V: TRBV5-1; J: TRBJ2-1; length: 15; DNA: TGCACCAGCAGCCCACGGACAGGGATGGGTCATGAGCAGTTCTTC; CDR3: CTSSPRTGMGHEQFF
size: few; D: -; V: TRBV4-1; J: TRBJ2-7; length: 17; DNA: TGCGCCAGCAGCCAAGTGACCTACGGGACCGAGAACTACGAGCAGTACTTC; CDR3: CASSQVTYGTENYEQYF
size: few; D: -; V: TRBV25-1; J: TRBJ1-1; length: 14; DNA: TGTGCCAGCAGTGCATGGGACATGAACACTGAAGCTTTCTTT; CDR3: CASSAWDMNTEAFF
size: few; D: TRBD1; V: TRBV29-1; J: TRBJ2-7; length: 13; DNA: TGCAGCGTCGAGGGGACAGGGCTCCACGAGCAGTACTTC; CDR3: CSVEGTGLHEQYF
size: many; D: TRBD2; V: TRBV20-1; J: TRBJ2-2; length: 20; DNA: TGCAGTGCTCAACGCCCCAGTGGACTAGCGGGAGTCGAGTGGACCGGGGAGCTGTTTTTT; CDR3: CSAQRPSGLAGVEWTGELFF
size: -; D: -; V: TRBV20-1; J: TRBJ2-5; length: 15; DNA: TGCAGTGCTAGAGATCAGAGGACCTACCAAGAGACCCAGTACTTC; CDR3: CSARDQRTYQETQYF
size: few; D: TRBD1; V: TRBV28; J: TRBJ1-5; length: 17; DNA: TGTGCCAGCAGTTTAAACGGAGGCAGGGGGGGCAATCAGCCCCAGCATTTT; CDR3: CASSLNGGRGGNQPQHF
size: -; D: -; V: TRBV29-1; J: TRBJ2-7; length: 14; DNA: TGCAGCGTTGAAATAACGGACGGAACCTACGAGCAGTACTTC; CDR3: CSVEITDGTYEQYF
size: few; D: -; V: TRBV11-1; J: TRBJ2-5; length: 17; DNA: TGTGCCAGCAGCTCCGCGGGGTGGCCCCCGGGTGCCAATCCCGAGTACTTC; CDR3: CASSSAGWPPGANPEYF
size: -; D: -; V: TRBV20-1; J: TRBJ1-5; length: 16; DNA: TGCAGTGCTTATCTCGGGGGTACCCATAGCAATCAGCCCCAGCATTTT; CDR3: CSAYLGGTHSNQPQHF
size: -; D: TRBD2; V: TRBV6-5; J: TRBJ2-5; length: 15; DNA: TGTGCCAGCAGTTACGACGGGACTAGCGGAGAGACCCAGTACTTC; CDR3: CASSYDGTSGETQYF
size: -; D: -; V: TRBV2; J: TRBJ2-1; length: 15; DNA: TGTGCCAGCAGTGAAACGCGACTAGTCTACAATGAGCAGTTCTTC; CDR3: CASSETRLVYNEQFF
size: few; D: -; V: TRBV7-6; J: TRBJ2-5; length: 14; DNA: TGTGCCAGCAGCTTGAACAGGATCGAGGAGACCCAGTACTTC; CDR3: CASSLNRIEETQYF
size: -; D: -; V: TRBV7-3; J: TRBJ1-1; length: 11; DNA: TGTGCCAGCGACGGGAACACTGAAGCTTTCTTT; CDR3: CASDGNTEAFF
size: -; D: TRBD2; V: TRBV4-1; J: TRBJ2-1; length: 17; DNA: TGCGCCAGCAGCCAAGGTTTACGCGGGAGCTCCTACAATGAGCAGTTCTTC; CDR3: CASSQGLRGSSYNEQFF
size: few; D: TRBD2; V: TRBV6-1; J: TRBJ2-3; length: 15; DNA: TGTGCCAGCAGAGAGGGACTAGCGGGCACAGATACGCAGTATTTT; CDR3: CASREGLAGTDTQYF
size: few; D: -; V: TRBV21-1; J: TRBJ2-5; length: 17; DNA: TGTGCCAGCAGCAAAGAACGCCCGAGGGGCGTCCAAGAGACCCAGTACTTC; CDR3: CASSKERPRGVQETQYF
size: few; D: -; V: TRBV9; J: TRBJ1-2; length: 14; DNA: TGTGCCAGCAGCCCCCGCCGGGGGGTTGGTGACTACACCTTC; CDR3: CASSPRRGVGDYTF
size: few; D: -; V: TRBV7-2; J: TRBJ1-3; length: 16; DNA: TGTGCCAGCAGCTGGGGGGGCGGTAGCACTGGAAACACCATATATTTT; CDR3: CASSWGGGSTGNTIYF
size: -; D: TRBD1; V: TRBV20-1; J: TRBJ1-5; length: 15; DNA: TGCAGTGCTGGGACAGCCCATTTAAGCAATCAGCCCCAGCATTTT; CDR3: CSAGTAHLSNQPQHF
size: few; D: TRBD2; V: TRBV29-1; J: TRBJ2-1; length: 19; DNA: TGCAGCGTTGACCTCACGGGACTAGCGGGAGAGACTTCCTACAATGAGCAGTTCTTC; CDR3: CSVDLTGLAGETSYNEQFF
size: -; D: -; V: TRBV6-2/TRBV6-3; J: TRBJ1-2; length: 14; DNA: TGTGCCAGCAGCTCATCGAGTGTTCCTTGGGGCTACACCTTC; CDR3: CASSSSSVPWGYTF
size: once; D: TRBD2; V: TRBV9; J: TRBJ2-1; length: 14; DNA: TGTGCCAGCACGGGGGGGGAGGGCACGAATGAGCAGTTCTTC; CDR3: CASTGGEGTNEQFF
size: -; D: -; V: TRBV14; J: TRBJ1-3; length: 13; DNA: TGTGCCAGCAGCCAAGATCGGGAGTACACCATATATTTT; CDR3: CASSQDREYTIYF
size: few; D: TRBD1; V: TRBV10-3; J: TRBJ1-4; length: 15; DNA: TGTGCCATCAGCCGGGACAGTGCAACTAATGAAAAACTGTTTTTT; CDR3: CAISRDSATNEKLFF
size: few; D: -; V: TRBV4-3; J: TRBJ2-5; length: 15; DNA: TGCGCCAGCAGCCAAGGCGTCCACGACCAAGAGACCCAGTACTTC; CDR3: CASSQGVHDQETQYF
size: few; D: TRBD1; V: TRBV10-3; J: TRBJ2-5; length: 14; DNA: TGTGCCATCAGTGAGACAGGGGATCAAGAGACCCAGTACTTC; CDR3: CAISETGDQETQYF
size: few; D: TRBD2; V: TRBV29-1; J: TRBJ2-7; length: 15; DNA: TGCAGCGGGGGGTCTGCGGGAGGGAGCTCCTACGAGCAGTACTTC; CDR3: CSGGSAGGSSYEQYF
size: -; D: -; V: TRBV3-1; J: TRBJ1-1; length: 16; DNA: TGTGCCAGCAGCCCTCCGAGGGCAGGGCTGAACACTGAAGCTTTCTTT; CDR3: CASSPPRAGLNTEAFF
size: -; D: -; V: TRBV7-9; J: TRBJ1-5; length: 17; DNA: TGTGCCAGCAGCTTAGCCCGAGCGACAGGACGGGATCAGCCCCAGCATTTT; CDR3: CASSLARATGRDQPQHF
size: -; D: -; V: TRBV9; J: TRBJ2-6; length: 15; DNA: TGTGCCAGCAGCGTAGATAGGACTGGGGCCAACGTCCTGACTTTC; CDR3: CASSVDRTGANVLTF
size: -; D: -; V: TRBV5-1; J: TRBJ2-3; length: 15; DNA: TGCGCCAGCAGCCCTAGCCCCCCAAGCACAGATACGCAGTATTTT; CDR3: CASSPSPPSTDTQYF
size: few; D: -; V: TRBV28; J: TRBJ1-5; length: 16; DNA: TGTGCCAGCACGAGTCGTTTACGGGTTGGAGGTCAGCCCCAGCATTTT; CDR3: CASTSRLRVGGQPQHF
size: -; D: TRBD1; V: TRBV20-1; J: TRBJ2-1; length: 12; DNA: TGCAGTGCTCCCGGGACAGGGAATGAGCAGTTCTTC; CDR3: CSAPGTGNEQFF
size: -; D: TRBD1; V: TRBV4-3; J: TRBJ2-7; length: 14; DNA: TGCGCCAGCAGCTTCGGACAGGGTAACGACGAGCAGTACTTC; CDR3: CASSFGQGNDEQYF
size: -; D: -; V: TRBV3-1; J: TRBJ1-1; length: 12; DNA: TGTGCCAGCAGCCTCGGGGACCGGAGGGCTTTCTTT; CDR3: CASSLGDRRAFF
size: -; D: -; V: TRBV4-3; J: TRBJ2-5; length: 14; DNA: TGCGCCAGCGGTCGGACTATTGGGCAAGAGACCCAGTACTTC; CDR3: CASGRTIGQETQYF
size: few; D: -; V: TRBV9; J: TRBJ1-2; length: 15; DNA: TGTGCCAGCAGCGTAGCCGCCCAGGATAACTATGGCTACACCTTC; CDR3: CASSVAAQDNYGYTF
size: -; D: TRBD2; V: TRBV4-1; J: TRBJ2-1; length: 14; DNA: TGCGCCAGCAGCCATGACGCGGGAGGATATGAGCAGTTCTTC; CDR3: CASSHDAGGYEQFF
size: -; D: -; V: TRBV7-2; J: TRBJ2-1; length: 14; DNA: TGTGCCAGCAGCTTAGGAGGGAAGCTAGGTGAGCAGTTCTTC; CDR3: CASSLGGKLGEQFF
size: few; D: -; V: TRBV3-1; J: TRBJ2-7; length: 13; DNA: TGTGCCAGCAGCCAAGATTCGACGAGCGAGCAGTACTTC; CDR3: CASSQDSTSEQYF
size: few; D: -; V: TRBV29-1; J: TRBJ2-1; length: 12; DNA: TGCAGCGTTGATCCGAACTTGGGTGAGCAGTTCTTC; CDR3: CSVDPNLGEQFF
size: few; D: -; V: TRBV12-3/TRBV12-4; J: TRBJ2-1; length: 17; DNA: TGTGCCAGCAAAAACCCGGAAGGGGGGAGTTATTACAATGAGCAGTTCTTC; CDR3: CASKNPEGGSYYNEQFF
size: few; D: TRBD1; V: TRBV5-1; J: TRBJ1-1; length: 14; DNA: TGCGCCAGCAGCGGGGGACAGGTAAACACTGAAGCTTTCTTT; CDR3: CASSGGQVNTEAFF